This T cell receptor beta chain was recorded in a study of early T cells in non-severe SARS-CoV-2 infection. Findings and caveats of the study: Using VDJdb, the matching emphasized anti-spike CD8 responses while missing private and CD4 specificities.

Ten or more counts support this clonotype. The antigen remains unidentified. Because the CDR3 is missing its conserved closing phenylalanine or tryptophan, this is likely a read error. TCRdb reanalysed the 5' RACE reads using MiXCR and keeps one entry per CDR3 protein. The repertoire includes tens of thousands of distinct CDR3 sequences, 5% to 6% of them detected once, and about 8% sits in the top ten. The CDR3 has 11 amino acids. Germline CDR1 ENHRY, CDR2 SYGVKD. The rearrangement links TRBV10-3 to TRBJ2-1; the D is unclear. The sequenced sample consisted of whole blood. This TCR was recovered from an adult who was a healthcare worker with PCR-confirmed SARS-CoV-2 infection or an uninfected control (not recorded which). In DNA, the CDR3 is TGTGCCATCAGTGTGGGGAATGAACAGTTCTCC. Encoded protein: CAISVGNEQFS.